This T cell receptor beta chain appears in the sequencing data of a study of blood T cell repertoires in COVID-19. Study-wide context: The United States, Italy and Spain supplied acute and convalescent COVID-19 samples. T cells, B-cell-depleted T cells, or PBMCs provided the cDNA or gDNA that served as material.

Authors' data handling: Nucleated cell number was recorded as an estimate derived from reference gene primer amplification. The data were produced by immunoSEQ multiplex PCR, yet TCRdb's version contains in-frame clones alone and is incomplete. That table supplies the V and J calls and clone size; D and trimming were determined from the DNA. The sample contains 250,000 to 300,000 clones, approximately 86% of which appear only once. This CDR3 is built from 12 residues. V was trimmed by 7 bases and J by 3 bases, leaving 9 bases between them. The germline V gene has CDR1 LNHDA and CDR2 SQIVND (reference sequence).

V is TRBV19 and J is TRBJ1-1; D is ambiguous. Sequencing was performed on peripheral blood. This receptor was identified in a man aged 18 to 29 with active or convalescent COVID-19. This CDR3 is CASNRVDTEAFF. In DNA, the CDR3 is TGTGCCAGTAACCGGGTGGACACTGAAGCTTTCTTT.